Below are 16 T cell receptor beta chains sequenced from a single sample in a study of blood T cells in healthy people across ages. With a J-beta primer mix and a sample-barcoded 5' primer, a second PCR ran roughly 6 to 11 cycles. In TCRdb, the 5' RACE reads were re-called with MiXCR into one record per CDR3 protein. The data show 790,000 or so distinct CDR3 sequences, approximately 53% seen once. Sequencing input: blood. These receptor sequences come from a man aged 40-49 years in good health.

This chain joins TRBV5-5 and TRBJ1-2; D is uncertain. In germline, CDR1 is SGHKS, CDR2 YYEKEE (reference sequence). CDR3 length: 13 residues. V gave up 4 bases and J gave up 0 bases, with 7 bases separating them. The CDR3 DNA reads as TGTGCCAGCAGCATACAGACTAACTATGGCTACACCTTC. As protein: CASSIQTNYGYTF.

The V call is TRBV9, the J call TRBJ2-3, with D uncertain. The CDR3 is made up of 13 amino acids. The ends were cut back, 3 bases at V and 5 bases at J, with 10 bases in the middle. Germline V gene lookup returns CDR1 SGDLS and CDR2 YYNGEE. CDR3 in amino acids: CASSERMRDTQYF. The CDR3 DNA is TGTGCCAGCAGCGAGAGGATGAGAGATACGCAGTATTTT.

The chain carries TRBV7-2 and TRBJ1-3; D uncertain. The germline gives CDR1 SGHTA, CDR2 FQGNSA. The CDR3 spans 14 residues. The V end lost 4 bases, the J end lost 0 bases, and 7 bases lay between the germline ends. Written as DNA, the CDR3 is TGTGCCAGCAGCTCAGCATACTCTGGAAACACCATATATTTT. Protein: CASSSAYSGNTIYF.

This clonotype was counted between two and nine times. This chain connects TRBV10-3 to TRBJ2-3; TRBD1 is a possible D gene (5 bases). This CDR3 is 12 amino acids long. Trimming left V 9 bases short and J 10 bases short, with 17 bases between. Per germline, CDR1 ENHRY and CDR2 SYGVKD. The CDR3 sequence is CAIGLQGQAQYF. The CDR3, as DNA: TGTGCCATTGGGCTGCAGGGTCAGGCGCAGTATTTT.

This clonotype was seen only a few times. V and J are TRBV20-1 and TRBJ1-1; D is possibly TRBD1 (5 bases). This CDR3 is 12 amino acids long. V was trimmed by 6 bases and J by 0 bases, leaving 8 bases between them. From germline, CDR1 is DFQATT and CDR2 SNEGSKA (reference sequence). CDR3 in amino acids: CSARQLNTEAFF. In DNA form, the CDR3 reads TGCAGTGCCAGACAGCTGAACACTGAAGCTTTCTTT.

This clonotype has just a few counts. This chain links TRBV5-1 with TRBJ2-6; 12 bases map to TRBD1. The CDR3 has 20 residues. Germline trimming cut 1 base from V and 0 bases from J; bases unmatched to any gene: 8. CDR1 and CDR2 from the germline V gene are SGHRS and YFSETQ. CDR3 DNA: TGCGCCAGCAGCTTGTGGGGACAGGGGGCTCCAAGCTCTGGGGCCAACGTCCTGACTTTC. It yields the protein CASSLWGQGAPSSGANVLTF.

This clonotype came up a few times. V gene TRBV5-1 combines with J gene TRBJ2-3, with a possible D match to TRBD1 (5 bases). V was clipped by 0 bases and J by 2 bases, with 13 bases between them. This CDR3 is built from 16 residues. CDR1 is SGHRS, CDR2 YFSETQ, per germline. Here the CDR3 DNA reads TGCGCCAGCAGCTTGGAAGGTCAGGGATACACAGATACGCAGTATTTT. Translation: CASSLEGQGYTDTQYF.

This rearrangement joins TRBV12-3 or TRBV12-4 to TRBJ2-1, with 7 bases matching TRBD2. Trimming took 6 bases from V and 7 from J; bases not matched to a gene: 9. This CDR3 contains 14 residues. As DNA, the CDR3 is TGTGCCAGCAGCCACCGGGCGGGGGTTAATGAGCAGTTCTTC. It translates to CASSHRAGVNEQFF.

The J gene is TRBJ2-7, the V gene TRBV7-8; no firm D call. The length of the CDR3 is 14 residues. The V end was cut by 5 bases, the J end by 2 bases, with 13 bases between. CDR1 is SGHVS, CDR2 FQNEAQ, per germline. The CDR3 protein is CASSPGEAAYEQYF. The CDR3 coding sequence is TGTGCCAGCAGCCCCGGAGAGGCTGCCTACGAGCAGTACTTC.

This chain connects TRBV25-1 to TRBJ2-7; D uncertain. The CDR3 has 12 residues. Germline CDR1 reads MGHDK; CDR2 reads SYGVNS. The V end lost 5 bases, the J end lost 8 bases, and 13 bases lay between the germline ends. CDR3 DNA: TGTGCCAGCAGTCATCTGGGATCACAGCAGTACTTC. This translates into CASSHLGSQQYF.

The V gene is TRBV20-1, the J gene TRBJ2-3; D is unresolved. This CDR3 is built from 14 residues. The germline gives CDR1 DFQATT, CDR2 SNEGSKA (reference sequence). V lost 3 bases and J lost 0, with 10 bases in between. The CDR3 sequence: CSASLSTSTDTQYF. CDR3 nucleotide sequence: TGCAGTGCTAGTCTGAGTACTAGCACAGATACGCAGTATTTT.

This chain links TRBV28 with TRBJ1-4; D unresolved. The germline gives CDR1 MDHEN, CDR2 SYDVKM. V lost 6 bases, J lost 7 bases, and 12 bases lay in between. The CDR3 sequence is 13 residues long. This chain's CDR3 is CASSTSWGEKLFF. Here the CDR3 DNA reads TGTGCCAGCAGCACATCGTGGGGTGAAAAACTGTTTTTT.

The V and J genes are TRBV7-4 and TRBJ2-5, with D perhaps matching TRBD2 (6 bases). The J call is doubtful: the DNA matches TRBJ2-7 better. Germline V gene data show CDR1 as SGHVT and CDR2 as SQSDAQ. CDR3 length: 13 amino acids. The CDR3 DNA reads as TGTGCCAGCAGCCGCGGAGGGAAAAGCGAGCAGTACTTC. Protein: CASSRGGKSEQYF.

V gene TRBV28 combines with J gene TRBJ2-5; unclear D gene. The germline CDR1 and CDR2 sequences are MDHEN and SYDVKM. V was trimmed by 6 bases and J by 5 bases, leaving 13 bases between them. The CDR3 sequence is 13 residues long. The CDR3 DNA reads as TGTGCCAGCAGAGGGCCGGTAGGGGAGACCCAGTACTTC. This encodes CASRGPVGETQYF.

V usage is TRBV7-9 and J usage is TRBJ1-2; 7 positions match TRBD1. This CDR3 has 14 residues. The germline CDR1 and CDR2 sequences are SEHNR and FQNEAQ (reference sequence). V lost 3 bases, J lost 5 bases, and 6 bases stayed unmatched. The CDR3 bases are TGTGCCAGCAGCTTTGGACAGGAGCGGTATGGCTACACCTTC. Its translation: CASSFGQERYGYTF.

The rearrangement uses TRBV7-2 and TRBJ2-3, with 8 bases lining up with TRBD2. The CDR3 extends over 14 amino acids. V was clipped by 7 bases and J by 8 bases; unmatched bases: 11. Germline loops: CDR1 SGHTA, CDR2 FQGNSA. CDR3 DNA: TGTGCCAGCACCCCGCAGGAGCGGGGGCGTACGCAGTATTTT. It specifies CASTPQERGRTQYF.